This TCR beta chain stems from a study of blood T cells in healthy people across ages. Through a sample-barcoded 5' primer and a J-beta primer mix, a second PCR was run for roughly 6 to 12 cycles. Each of the cDNA molecules was tagged by a template-switch adaptor with 12 random nucleotides. TCRdb redid the calling of the 5' RACE reads with MiXCR, one entry per CDR3 protein. The profile shows roughly 1.4 million distinct CDR3 sequences, 59% of them singletons. This clonotype was picked up a small number of times. Germline V gene lookup returns CDR1 SQVTM and CDR2 ANQGSEA. Trimming removed 1 base from V and 6 bases from J, with 10 bases in between. The CDR3 is made up of 13 amino acids.

Sequencing was done on a sample of blood. This clonotype was obtained from a man aged 18 to 29 in good health. The rearrangement joins TRBV29-1 to TRBJ2-1, with D unclear. CDR3 DNA: TGCAGCGTTGAAGGTAGATTGGTCAATGAGCAGTTCTTC. Translation gives CSVEGRLVNEQFF.